The 9 T cell receptor beta chains below all came from one sample that was sequenced in a study of early T cells in non-severe SARS-CoV-2 infection. TCRdb passed the 5' RACE reads through MiXCR, listing each CDR3 protein once. Altogether approximately 56,000 distinct CDR3 sequences are present, 9.1% being singletons, with the ten largest covering 4.2%. Sequenced sample: whole blood. These TCRs come from an adult who was a healthcare worker with PCR-confirmed SARS-CoV-2 infection or an uninfected control (not recorded which).

The V gene is TRBV7-9, the J gene TRBJ2-3; no clear D. Germline loops: CDR1 SEHNR, CDR2 FQNEAQ (reference sequence). The CDR3 consists of 13 residues. V was shortened by 2 bases and J by 6 bases, with 9 bases between the two germline ends. CDR3 in amino acids: CASSLRQADTQYF. The CDR3 coding sequence is TGTGCCAGCAGCTTACGCCAGGCGGATACGCAGTATTTT.

The rearrangement joins TRBV20-1 to TRBJ1-3; a weak D match, TRBD1 (5 bases). The germline gives CDR1 DFQATT, CDR2 SNEGSKA (reference sequence). V gave up 6 bases and J gave up 4 bases, with 16 bases separating them. This CDR3 is 14 amino acids long. CDR3 in amino acids: CSASPGTGGNTIYF. The CDR3 nucleotides are TGCAGTGCCAGTCCTGGGACTGGAGGAAACACCATATATTTT.

This clonotype was seen at least ten times. This chain links TRBV21-1 with TRBJ2-1; the table's D call, TRBD1, has no DNA check behind it. TRBV21-1 is a documented pseudogene. The CDR3 is made up of 12 amino acids. In DNA form, the CDR3 reads TGTGCCAGCAGGGCGGGGGTAGGGGAGCAGTTCTTC. Its translation: CASRAGVGEQFF.

This clonotype was recorded many times. The genes are TRBV12-5 and TRBJ1-1; D unclear. The CDR3 sequence is 14 residues long. Per the germline V gene, CDR1 is LGHNT and CDR2 is FRNRAP. Trimming stripped 1 base from V and 3 bases from J, with 9 bases between. The CDR3 region is CASGLGRKDTEAFF. For the CDR3, the DNA is TGTGCTAGTGGTTTGGGGAGAAAGGACACTGAAGCTTTCTTT.

This clonotype was seen a few times. This rearrangement joins TRBV20-1 to TRBJ2-1; 7 bases match TRBD2. The V gene end was trimmed by 5 bases and the J gene end by 8 bases; junction bases not matched to a gene: 15. CDR3 size: 15 residues. Per germline, CDR1 DFQATT and CDR2 SNEGSKA (reference sequence). CDR3 amino acids: CSAPQVERGGDEQFF. In DNA form, the CDR3 reads TGCAGTGCTCCCCAAGTAGAGCGGGGCGGAGATGAGCAGTTCTTC.

Ten or more counts support this clonotype. The J gene is TRBJ2-1, the V gene TRBV25-1; 13 nucleotides agree with TRBD2. J lost 0 bases, V lost 5 bases, and 10 bases had no gene match. CDR1 MGHDK and CDR2 SYGVNS come from the germline V gene. CDR3 length: 19 residues. The CDR3 loop reads CASSLGGTSGTSSYNEQFF. As DNA, the CDR3 is TGTGCCAGCAGTTTGGGGGGGACTAGCGGGACAAGCTCCTACAATGAGCAGTTCTTC. Using reference TRBV25-1 and TRBJ2-1 for the parts outside the CDR3, the full variable domain is EADIYQTPRYLVIGTGKKITLECSQTMGHDKMYWYQQDPGMELHLIHYSYGVNSTEKGDLSSESTVSRIRTEHFPLTLESARPSHTSQYLCASSLGGTSGTSSYNEQFFGPGTRLTVL.

This chain connects TRBV12-3 or TRBV12-4 to TRBJ1-2, with D unresolved. The V end lost 7 bases, the J end lost 0 bases, and 18 bases lay between the germline ends. This CDR3 spans 16 amino acids. This CDR3 reads CASTSRTVESNYGYTF. Here the CDR3 DNA reads TGTGCCAGCACCAGTCGCACCGTCGAATCTAACTATGGCTACACCTTC.

There are many counts of this clonotype. This chain links TRBV7-9 with TRBJ1-1; a possible D gene is TRBD1 (5 bases). The germline V and J ends were trimmed by 5 bases and 7 bases, with 14 bases remaining between them. The CDR3 consists of 13 residues. Germline values: CDR1 SEHNR, CDR2 FQNEAQ (reference sequence). The CDR3 DNA sequence: TGTGCCAGCAGCCCCCGGGACTTCGATGAAGCTTTCTTT. This encodes CASSPRDFDEAFF.

The sample holds many counts of this clonotype. The chain employs TRBV25-1 and TRBJ2-1; 11 positions agree with TRBD2. This CDR3 contains 17 residues. The germline V gene has CDR1 MGHDK and CDR2 SYGVNS. J gave up 4 bases and V 3 bases, and 8 bases lay outside the gene matches. The CDR3 coding sequence is TGTGCCAGCAGTGAGGATTTAGCGGGAGGGGGGTACAATGAGCAGTTCTTC. Residues: CASSEDLAGGGYNEQFF.